This TCR beta chain was obtained from a study of cytomegalovirus exposure and HLA in healthy donors. The PCR employed 60 Vbeta primers together with 13 Jbeta primers. Sequencing was performed with immunoSEQ multiplex PCR; in TCRdb, only in-frame clones are kept and a portion is missing. The data show some 150,000 clones, with over 70% seen just once and around 7% held by the top ten. V lost 0 bases, J lost 4 bases, and 22 bases lay in between. The V gene's germline CDR1 is SGHNT and CDR2 YYREEE (reference sequence). There are 18 residues in the CDR3. This receptor was identified in a middle-aged woman in good health and CMV-seropositive. V and J are TRBV5-4 and TRBJ1-2; possible D gene TRBD1, 5 bases. The sequenced sample consisted of PBMCs. The CDR3 reads CASSLGGWGGENGYGYTF. CDR3 sequence (DNA): TGTGCCAGCAGCTTGGGCGGCTGGGGGGGGGAGAATGGCTATGGCTACACCTTC.